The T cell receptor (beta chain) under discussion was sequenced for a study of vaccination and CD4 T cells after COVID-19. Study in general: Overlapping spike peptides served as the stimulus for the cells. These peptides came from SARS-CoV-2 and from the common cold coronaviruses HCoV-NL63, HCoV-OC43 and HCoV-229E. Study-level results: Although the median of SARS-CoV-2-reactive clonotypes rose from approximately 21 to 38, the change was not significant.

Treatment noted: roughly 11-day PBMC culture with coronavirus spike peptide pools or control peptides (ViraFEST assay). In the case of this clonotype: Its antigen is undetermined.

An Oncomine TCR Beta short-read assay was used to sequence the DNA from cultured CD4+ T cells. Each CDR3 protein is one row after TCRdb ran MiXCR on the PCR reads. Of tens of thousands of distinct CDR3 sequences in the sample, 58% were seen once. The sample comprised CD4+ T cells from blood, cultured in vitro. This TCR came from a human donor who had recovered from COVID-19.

CDR3 sequence (DNA): TGCAGTGCTAGAGGGTGGGGTGCTAGCGGGGTAAATGAGCAGTTCTTC. This translates into CSARGWGASGVNEQFF. The V and J genes are TRBV20-1 and TRBJ2-1, with 9 bases lining up with TRBD2. Germline V gene data show CDR1 as DFQATT and CDR2 as SNEGSKA (reference sequence). The CDR3 is made up of 16 amino acids. The junction had 11 bases not matched to a gene; V was cut back by 1 base and J by 7 bases.